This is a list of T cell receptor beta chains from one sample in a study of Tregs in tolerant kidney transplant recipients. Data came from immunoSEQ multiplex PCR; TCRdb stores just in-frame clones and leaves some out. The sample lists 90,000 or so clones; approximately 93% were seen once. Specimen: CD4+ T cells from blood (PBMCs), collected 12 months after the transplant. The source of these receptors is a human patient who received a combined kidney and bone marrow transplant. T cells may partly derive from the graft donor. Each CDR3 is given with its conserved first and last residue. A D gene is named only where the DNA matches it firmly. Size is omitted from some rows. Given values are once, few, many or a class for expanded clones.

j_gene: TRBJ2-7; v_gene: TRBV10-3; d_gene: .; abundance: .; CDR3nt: TGTGCCATCAGTGGGATACAGGGAAACGAGCAGTACTTC; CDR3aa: CAISGIQGNEQYF
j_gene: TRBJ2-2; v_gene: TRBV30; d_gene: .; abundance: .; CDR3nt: TGTGCCTGGAACCTAAACACCGGGGAGCTGTTTTTT; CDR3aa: CAWNLNTGELFF
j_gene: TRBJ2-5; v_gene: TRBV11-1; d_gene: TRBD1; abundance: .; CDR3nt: TGTGCCAGCGGCAGGGGGCTGCGAGAGACCCAGTACTTC; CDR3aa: CASGRGLRETQYF
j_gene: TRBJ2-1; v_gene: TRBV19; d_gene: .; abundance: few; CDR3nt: TGTGCCACCGCCCCCCGACTAGGGCCTCAAGGGCGGTTCTTC; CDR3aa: CATAPRLGPQGRFF
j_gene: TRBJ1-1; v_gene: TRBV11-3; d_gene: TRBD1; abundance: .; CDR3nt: TGTGCCAGCAGCTTAGGTCGCGGACAGGGAAACACTGAAGCTTTCTTT; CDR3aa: CASSLGRGQGNTEAFF
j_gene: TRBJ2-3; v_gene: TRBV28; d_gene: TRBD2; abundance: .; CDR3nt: TGTGCCAGCAGCGGGGGGGCACCAGATACGCAGTATTTT; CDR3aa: CASSGGAPDTQYF
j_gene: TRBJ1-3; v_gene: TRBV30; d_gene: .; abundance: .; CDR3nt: TGTGCCTGGAGTGTTGTCAGGTTGGACACCATATATTTT; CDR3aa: CAWSVVRLDTIYF
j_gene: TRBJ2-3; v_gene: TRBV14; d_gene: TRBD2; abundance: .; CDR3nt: TGTGCCAGCAGCCAAGGGTTAGCGGGGGCCACAGATACGCAGTATTTT; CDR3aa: CASSQGLAGATDTQYF
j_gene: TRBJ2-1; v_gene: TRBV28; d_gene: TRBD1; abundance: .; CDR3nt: TGTGCCAGCAACGGACAGGGACTCAATGAGCAGTTCTTC; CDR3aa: CASNGQGLNEQFF
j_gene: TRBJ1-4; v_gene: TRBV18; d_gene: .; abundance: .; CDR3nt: TGTGCCAGCTCACCACAGGGAGTTAATGAAAAACTGTTTTTT; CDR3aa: CASSPQGVNEKLFF
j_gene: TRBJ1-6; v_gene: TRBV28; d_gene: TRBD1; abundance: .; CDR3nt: TGTGCCAGCAGTAGACAGGGACTGGGGAATAATTCACCCCTCCACTTT; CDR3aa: CASSRQGLGNNSPLHF
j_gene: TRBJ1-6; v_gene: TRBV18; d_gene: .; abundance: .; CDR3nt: TGTGCCAGCTCCCCGGACATAAATAATTCACCCCTCCACTTT; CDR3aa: CASSPDINNSPLHF
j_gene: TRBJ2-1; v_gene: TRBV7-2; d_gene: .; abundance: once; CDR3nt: TGTGCCAGCAGCTTAAGACAAACAGGGTTCGAAGACAATGAGCAGTTCTTC; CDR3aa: CASSLRQTGFEDNEQFF
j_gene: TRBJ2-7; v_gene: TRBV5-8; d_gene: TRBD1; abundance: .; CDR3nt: TGTGCCAGCAGCCCCGGACAGGGGGCCCAGTACTTC; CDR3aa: CASSPGQGAQYF
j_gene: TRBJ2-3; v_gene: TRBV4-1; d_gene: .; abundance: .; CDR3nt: TGCGCCAGCAGCCAAGTTAGCCTCAACACAGATACGCAGTATTTT; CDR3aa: CASSQVSLNTDTQYF
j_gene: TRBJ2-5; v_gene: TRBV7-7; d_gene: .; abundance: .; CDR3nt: TGTGCCAGCAGCTTAGGAAGCGGATCGTACCAAGAGACCCAGTACTTC; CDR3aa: CASSLGSGSYQETQYF
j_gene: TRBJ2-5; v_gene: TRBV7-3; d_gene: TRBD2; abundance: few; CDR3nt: TGTGCCAGCAGCGTTAGCGGGGACCAAGAGACCCAGTACTTC; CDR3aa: CASSVSGDQETQYF
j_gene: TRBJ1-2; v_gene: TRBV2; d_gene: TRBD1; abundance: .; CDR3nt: TGTGCCAGCAGAGCCGGGACAGTCTATGGCTACACCTTC; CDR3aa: CASRAGTVYGYTF
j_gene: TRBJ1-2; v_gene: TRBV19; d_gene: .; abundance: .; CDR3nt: TGTGCCAGTAGTAGGGTGAGGTCTCCATGGTATGGCTACACCTTC; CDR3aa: CASSRVRSPWYGYTF
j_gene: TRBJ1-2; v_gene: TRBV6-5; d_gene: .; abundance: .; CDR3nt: TGTGCCAGCAGTTACCTCGGGGGTACTGGCTACACCTTC; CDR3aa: CASSYLGGTGYTF
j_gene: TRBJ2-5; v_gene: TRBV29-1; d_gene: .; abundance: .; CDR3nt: TGCAGCGTTGAGGGAGTAAAAGAGACCCAGTACTTC; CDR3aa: CSVEGVKETQYF
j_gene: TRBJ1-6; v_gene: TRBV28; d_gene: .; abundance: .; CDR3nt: TGTGCCAGCACCTTAACAGGGTTTGATTCACCCCTCCACTTT; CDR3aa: CASTLTGFDSPLHF